This T cell receptor beta chain was sequenced during a study of patients and donors after allogeneic stem cell transplantation. TCRdb passed the RT-PCR reads through MiXCR, listing each CDR3 protein once. This table holds hundreds of thousands of distinct CDR3 sequences, roughly 17% found once. This clonotype was seen a handful of times. CDR3 length: 15 amino acids. CDR1 and CDR2 from the germline V gene are GTSNPN and SVGIG (reference sequence). Trimming cost V 2 bases and J 0 bases, with 11 bases left between them. The chain joins TRBV30 to TRBJ2-1; D gene unclear. Specimen: blood, either unsorted or a sorted T cell fraction (not recorded which). This TCR was recovered from a human donor who was either an allogeneic HSCT recipient or a stem cell or donor lymphocyte infusion donor (not recorded which). It is not recorded whose cells these are; they may come from a transplant donor. In DNA form, the CDR3 reads TGTGCCTGGAGTCATGCTATAAGCTCCTACAATGAGCAGTTCTTC. Translated, it gives CAWSHAISSYNEQFF.